A selection of T cell receptor beta chains follows, all from one sample in a study of cytomegalovirus exposure and HLA in healthy donors. TCRdb keeps only in-frame clones here, not all; method: immunoSEQ multiplex PCR. The listing contains roughly 80,000 clones. Sample: PBMCs. The origin of the receptors is a man aged 50-60 years in good health and CMV-seronegative. Both conserved end residues are part of each CDR3. A D gene is named only where the DNA matches it firmly.

V gene: TRBV28
J gene: TRBJ1-5
D gene: TRBD1
CDR3 protein: CASSGVRTGEQPQHF
CDR3 DNA: TGTGCCAGTAGTGGGGTGCGGACAGGGGAACAGCCCCAGCATTTT

V gene: TRBV11-2
J gene: TRBJ2-5
D gene: NA
CDR3 protein: CASSLGTEETQYF
CDR3 DNA: TGTGCCAGCAGCTTAGGGACAGAAGAGACCCAGTACTTC

V gene: TRBV5-4
J gene: TRBJ2-5
D gene: TRBD2
CDR3 protein: CASSLMGGETQYF
CDR3 DNA: TGTGCCAGCAGCTTGATGGGGGGGGAGACCCAGTACTTC

V gene: TRBV4-1
J gene: TRBJ2-7
D gene: NA
CDR3 protein: CASSQFARGSYEQYF
CDR3 DNA: TGCGCCAGCAGCCAATTTGCACGGGGTTCCTACGAGCAGTACTTC

V gene: TRBV7-3
J gene: TRBJ2-1
D gene: NA
CDR3 protein: CASSVLDYNEQFF
CDR3 DNA: TGTGCCAGCAGCGTACTAGATTACAATGAGCAGTTCTTC

V gene: TRBV9
J gene: TRBJ2-1
D gene: TRBD2
CDR3 protein: CASMSSGERNEQFF
CDR3 DNA: TGTGCCAGCATGAGTAGCGGGGAGAGGAATGAGCAGTTCTTC

V gene: TRBV1
J gene: TRBJ2-1
D gene: NA
CDR3 protein: CTSSQVGGAYNEQFF
CDR3 DNA: TGCACCAGCAGCCAAGTTGGGGGGGCCTACAATGAGCAGTTCTTC

V gene: TRBV14
J gene: TRBJ2-5
D gene: NA
CDR3 protein: CASSPRDSETQYF
CDR3 DNA: TGTGCCAGCAGCCCCCGGGACTCGGAGACCCAGTACTTC

V gene: TRBV28
J gene: TRBJ2-2
D gene: TRBD2
CDR3 protein: CASSSGLGRGDTGELFF
CDR3 DNA: TGTGCCAGCAGCTCAGGGTTGGGTCGGGGGGACACCGGGGAGCTGTTTTTT

V gene: TRBV30
J gene: TRBJ1-1
D gene: NA
CDR3 protein: CAWTPRNTEAFF
CDR3 DNA: TGTGCCTGGACACCTAGGAACACTGAAGCTTTCTTT

V gene: TRBV4-1
J gene: TRBJ2-7
D gene: TRBD1
CDR3 protein: CASSPRDRETYEQYF
CDR3 DNA: TGCGCCAGCAGCCCCCGGGACAGGGAGACCTACGAGCAGTACTTC

V gene: TRBV7-3
J gene: TRBJ2-3
D gene: NA
CDR3 protein: CASSLTEEDTQYF
CDR3 DNA: TGTGCCAGCAGCTTAACCGAGGAGGATACGCAGTATTTT

V gene: TRBV15
J gene: TRBJ1-2
D gene: NA
CDR3 protein: CATSRDTGKPYGYTF
CDR3 DNA: TGTGCCACCAGCAGAGACACCGGTAAGCCCTATGGCTACACCTTC

V gene: TRBV6-1
J gene: TRBJ1-5
D gene: TRBD1
CDR3 protein: CASRPGQGDNQPQHF
CDR3 DNA: TGCGCCAGCAGGCCGGGACAGGGGGACAATCAGCCCCAGCATTTT

V gene: TRBV18
J gene: TRBJ1-5
D gene: TRBD1
CDR3 protein: CASSPGTGRQPQHF
CDR3 DNA: TGTGCCAGCTCACCTGGGACAGGGCGGCAGCCCCAGCATTTT

V gene: TRBV11-2
J gene: TRBJ2-5
D gene: TRBD2
CDR3 protein: CASSLNGVAGGGETQYF
CDR3 DNA: TGTGCCAGCAGCTTAAATGGGGTAGCGGGGGGGGGAGAGACCCAGTACTTC

V gene: TRBV7-3
J gene: TRBJ1-1
D gene: NA
CDR3 protein: CASSPHTGSTEAFF
CDR3 DNA: TGTGCCAGCAGCCCGCATACAGGGTCCACTGAAGCTTTCTTT

V gene: TRBV7-3
J gene: TRBJ2-1
D gene: NA
CDR3 protein: CASSLTGDTYNEQFF
CDR3 DNA: TGTGCCAGCAGCTTAACCGGGGATACCTACAATGAGCAGTTCTTC

V gene: TRBV6-6
J gene: TRBJ2-6
D gene: NA
CDR3 protein: CASSPRSSGANVLTF
CDR3 DNA: TGTGCCAGCAGTCCCCGGAGCTCTGGGGCCAACGTCCTGACTTTC

V gene: TRBV6-1
J gene: TRBJ2-6
D gene: TRBD1
CDR3 protein: CASSRQGAGANVLTF
CDR3 DNA: TGTGCCAGCAGTCGACAGGGGGCGGGGGCCAACGTCCTGACTTTC

V gene: TRBV4-1
J gene: TRBJ2-7
D gene: TRBD1
CDR3 protein: CASSPLPDVRGPTDEQYF
CDR3 DNA: TGCGCCAGCAGCCCGCTTCCTGATGTAAGGGGGCCTACGGACGAGCAGTACTTC

V gene: TRBV6-5
J gene: TRBJ2-7
D gene: TRBD2
CDR3 protein: CASRYTSGGHYEQYF
CDR3 DNA: TGTGCCAGCAGATACACTAGCGGGGGGCATTACGAGCAGTACTTC

V gene: TRBV28
J gene: TRBJ2-7
D gene: TRBD1
CDR3 protein: CASTGQGTYEQYF
CDR3 DNA: TGTGCCAGCACAGGACAGGGCACCTACGAGCAGTACTTC

V gene: TRBV9
J gene: TRBJ2-1
D gene: TRBD2
CDR3 protein: CASSMTGGLAYNEQFF
CDR3 DNA: TGTGCCAGCAGCATGACGGGGGGGTTGGCCTACAATGAGCAGTTCTTC

V gene: TRBV18
J gene: TRBJ1-2
D gene: TRBD1
CDR3 protein: CASSSGQQEYYGYTF
CDR3 DNA: TGTGCCAGCTCATCGGGACAGCAAGAATACTATGGCTACACCTTC

V gene: TRBV7-9
J gene: TRBJ2-5
D gene: NA
CDR3 protein: CASSKGDAQETQYF
CDR3 DNA: TGTGCCAGCAGCAAGGGGGACGCCCAAGAGACCCAGTACTTC

V gene: TRBV2
J gene: TRBJ2-5
D gene: TRBD2
CDR3 protein: CASSEAVFGSGGAESPDETQYF
CDR3 DNA: TGTGCCAGCAGTGAAGCAGTGTTCGGGAGCGGGGGGGCCGAGAGTCCAGATGAGACCCAGTACTTC

V gene: TRBV19
J gene: TRBJ2-7
D gene: TRBD1
CDR3 protein: CASSIFGDRVYEQYF
CDR3 DNA: TGTGCCAGTAGTATCTTTGGGGACAGAGTCTACGAGCAGTACTTC

V gene: TRBV5-4
J gene: TRBJ2-1
D gene: TRBD1
CDR3 protein: CASRRDSYNEQFF
CDR3 DNA: TGTGCCAGCCGCCGGGACAGTTACAATGAGCAGTTCTTC

V gene: TRBV7-6
J gene: TRBJ2-2
D gene: TRBD1
CDR3 protein: CASRTGWGQVNTGELFF
CDR3 DNA: TGTGCCAGCAGGACGGGATGGGGACAGGTTAACACCGGGGAGCTGTTTTTT

V gene: TRBV6-5
J gene: TRBJ2-7
D gene: TRBD1
CDR3 protein: CASSLDRGPYEQYF
CDR3 DNA: TGTGCCAGCAGCCTCGACAGGGGACCCTACGAGCAGTACTTC

V gene: TRBV7-2
J gene: TRBJ2-7
D gene: TRBD1
CDR3 protein: CASSLGPGQGSYEQYF
CDR3 DNA: TGTGCCAGCAGCTTAGGGCCGGGACAGGGCTCCTACGAGCAGTACTTC